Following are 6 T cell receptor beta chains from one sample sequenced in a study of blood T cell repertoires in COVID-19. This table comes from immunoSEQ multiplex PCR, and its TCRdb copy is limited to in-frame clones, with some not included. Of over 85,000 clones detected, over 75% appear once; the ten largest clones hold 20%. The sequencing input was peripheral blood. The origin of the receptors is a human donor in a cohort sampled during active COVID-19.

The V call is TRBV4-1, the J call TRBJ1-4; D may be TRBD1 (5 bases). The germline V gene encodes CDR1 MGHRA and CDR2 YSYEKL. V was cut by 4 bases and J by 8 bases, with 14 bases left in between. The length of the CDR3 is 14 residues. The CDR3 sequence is CASSLLGGVEKLFF. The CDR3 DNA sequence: TGCGCCAGCAGCCTGCTAGGAGGGGTCGAAAAACTGTTTTTT.

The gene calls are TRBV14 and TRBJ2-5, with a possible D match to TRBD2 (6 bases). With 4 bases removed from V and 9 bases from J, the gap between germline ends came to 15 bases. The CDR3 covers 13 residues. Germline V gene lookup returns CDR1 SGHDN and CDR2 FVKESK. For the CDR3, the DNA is TGTGCCAGCAGCCCCTTTCCTCGGGGGTCCCAGTACTTC. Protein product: CASSPFPRGSQYF. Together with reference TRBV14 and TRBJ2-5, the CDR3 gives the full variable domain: EAGVTQFPSHSVIEKGQTVTLRCDPISGHDNLYWYRRVMGKEIKFLLHFVKESKQDESGMPNNRFLAERTGGTYSTLKVQPAELEDSGVYFCASSPFPRGSQYFGPGTRLLVL.

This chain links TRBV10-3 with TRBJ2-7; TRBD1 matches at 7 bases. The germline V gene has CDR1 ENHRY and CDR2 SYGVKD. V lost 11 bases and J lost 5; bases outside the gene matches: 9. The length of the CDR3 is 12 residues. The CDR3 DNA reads TGTGCCGTCCGGGACAGTGTAAACGAGCAGTACTTC. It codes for CAVRDSVNEQYF.

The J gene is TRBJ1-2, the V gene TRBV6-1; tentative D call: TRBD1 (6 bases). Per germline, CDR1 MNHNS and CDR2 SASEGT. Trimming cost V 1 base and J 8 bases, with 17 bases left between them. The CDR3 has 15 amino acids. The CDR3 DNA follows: TGTGCCAGCAGTGAAGGGTTGACGGACAGTCTGGGCTACACCTTC. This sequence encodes CASSEGLTDSLGYTF.

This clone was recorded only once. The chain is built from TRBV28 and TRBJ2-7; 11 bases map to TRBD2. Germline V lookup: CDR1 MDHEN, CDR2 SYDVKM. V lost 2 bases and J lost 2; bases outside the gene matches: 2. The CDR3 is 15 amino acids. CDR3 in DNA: TGTGCCAGCAGTTTAGATAGCGGGGGGGCCTACGAGCAGTACTTC. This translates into CASSLDSGGAYEQYF.

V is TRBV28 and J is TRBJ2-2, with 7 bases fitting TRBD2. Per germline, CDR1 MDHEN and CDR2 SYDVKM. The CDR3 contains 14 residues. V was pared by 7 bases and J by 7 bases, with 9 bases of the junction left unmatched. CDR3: CASTLVPGGGELFF. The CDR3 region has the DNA TGTGCCAGCACATTGGTGCCGGGGGGCGGGGAGCTGTTTTTT.